This passage covers 6 T cell receptor beta chains from one sample sequenced in a study of cytomegalovirus exposure and HLA in healthy donors. Primers included in the PCR were 60 Vbeta and 13 Jbeta primers. Some clones are missing from TCRdb's copy, which holds only in-frame ones; the method was immunoSEQ multiplex PCR. The sample holds 85,000 to 120,000 clones, around 78% seen once. Sequencing was performed on PBMCs. The receptors derive from a man aged 40-49 years in good health and CMV-seronegative.

The rearrangement joins TRBV14 to TRBJ2-4; weak D call: TRBD2 (6 bases). The V gene lost 4 bases and the J gene lost 8 bases, with 6 bases spanning the gap. The CDR3 runs 11 residues. CDR1 is SGHDN, CDR2 FVKESK, per germline. In DNA, the CDR3 is TGTGCCAGCAGCCGGAGGGACATTCAGTACTTC. Translation: CASSRRDIQYF. Looking up the rest from reference TRBV14 and TRBJ2-4 gives the full variable domain: EAGVTQFPSHSVIEKGQTVTLRCDPISGHDNLYWYRRVMGKEIKFLLHFVKESKQDESGMPNNRFLAERTGGTYSTLKVQPAELEDSGVYFCASSRRDIQYFGAGTRLSVL.

The chain carries TRBV27 and TRBJ2-7; 7 nucleotides line up with TRBD1. V gave up 7 bases and J gave up 2 bases; unmatched junction bases: 11. The CDR3 loop spans 15 amino acids. Germline loops: CDR1 MNHEY, CDR2 SMNVEV (reference sequence). CDR3 bases: TGTGCCAGCACCCTGATAGGGGGCGGCCCCTACGAGCAGTACTTC. It encodes CASTLIGGGPYEQYF.

The V call is TRBV7-3, the J call TRBJ2-3; a weak D match, TRBD2 (7 bases). The CDR3 extends over 14 amino acids. Trimming pared 5 bases from V and 5 bases from J, leaving 14 bases between. CDR1 and CDR2 (germline): SGHTA, FQGTGA. The CDR3 sequence is CASSVGGAVDTQYF. DNA of the CDR3: TGTGCCAGCAGCGTAGGGGGGGCGGTAGATACGCAGTATTTT.

In its sample, this clone was seen a few times. DNA of the CDR3: TGCGCCAGCAGCCTCCAGGAAATTGGCCTGGGCTACACCTTC. Translating it yields CASSLQEIGLGYTF. This sequence joins TRBV4-1 and TRBJ1-2; no reliable D call. The CDR3 contains 14 residues. Germline V gene lookup returns CDR1 MGHRA and CDR2 YSYEKL. V lost 4 bases and J 8 bases, leaving 17 bases between the germline ends.

The genes are TRBV2 and TRBJ2-2; 7 bases agree with TRBD1. Germline V gene lookup returns CDR1 SNHLY and CDR2 FYNNEI. V lost 5 bases, J lost 5 bases, and 5 bases stayed unmatched. This CDR3 has 14 amino acids. This CDR3 is CASSPRTGTGELFF. The CDR3 nucleotides are TGTGCCAGCAGTCCCCGGACAGGAACCGGGGAGCTGTTTTTT.

The rearrangement uses TRBV19 and TRBJ2-5, with TRBD2 matching 11 bases. V trimming: 6 bases; J trimming: 5 bases; junction bases outside the gene matches: 14. This CDR3 has 17 residues. In germline, CDR1 is LNHDA, CDR2 SQIVND (reference sequence). CDR3 protein: CASSKFVAGGLEETQYF. Here the CDR3 DNA reads TGTGCCAGTAGCAAATTTGTAGCGGGGGGGCTCGAGGAGACCCAGTACTTC.